Below, 20 T cell receptor beta chains from the same sample are listed, as sequenced in a study of cytomegalovirus exposure and HLA in healthy donors. With 60 Vbeta and 13 Jbeta primers, the PCR was carried out. The repertoire was sequenced with immunoSEQ multiplex PCR; TCRdb's copy has only in-frame clones and lacks some. The sample contains 60,000 to 70,000 clones, about four fifths of which appear only once. The sample consisted of PBMCs. Every receptor here comes from a young man in good health and CMV-seropositive.

The V call is TRBV5-4, the J call TRBJ1-1; 7 bases fit TRBD1. Germline-derived CDR1 and CDR2 are SGHNT and YYREEE (reference sequence). Trimming removed 5 bases from V and 4 bases from J; junction bases left unmatched: 2. The length of the CDR3 is 12 residues. The CDR3 coding sequence is TGTGCCAGCAGTGCAGGGGGCACTGAAGCTTTCTTT. Translation gives CASSAGGTEAFF. Drawing the rest from reference TRBV5-4 and TRBJ1-1, the complete variable domain is ETGVTQSPTHLIKTRGQQVTLRCSSQSGHNTVSWYQQALGQGPQFIFQYYREEENGRGNFPPRFSGLQFPNYSSELNVNALELDDSALYLCASSAGGTEAFFGQGTRLTVV.

V usage is TRBV29-1 and J usage is TRBJ1-5; TRBD1 agrees at 8 bases. Germline-derived CDR1 and CDR2 are SQVTM and ANQGSEA. This CDR3 has 13 residues. The ends lost 6 bases at V and 5 bases at J; junction bases unmatched: 6. The CDR3 nucleotides read TGCAGCGTCTCCGGGACAGGAGATCAGCCCCAGCATTTT. It specifies CSVSGTGDQPQHF.

The V gene is TRBV6-5, the J gene TRBJ2-7; D is unresolved. The CDR3 consists of 13 residues. CDR1 MNHEY and CDR2 SVGAGI come from the germline V gene. Trimming cost V 2 bases and J 3 bases, with 8 bases left between them. The CDR3 DNA reads TGTGCCAGCAGTTACACGCCCAGCTACGAGCAGTACTTC. It codes for CASSYTPSYEQYF.

The rearrangement links TRBV28 to TRBJ1-2; a weak D match, TRBD1 (5 bases). The germline gives CDR1 MDHEN, CDR2 SYDVKM. The CDR3 runs to 14 residues. V gave up 6 bases and J gave up 3 bases, with 14 bases separating them. This CDR3 reads CASRTAPAYYGYTF. The CDR3 region has the DNA TGTGCCAGCAGGACAGCTCCAGCCTACTATGGCTACACCTTC.

This sequence joins TRBV19 and TRBJ2-7; D call uncertain. V was clipped by 4 bases and J by 5 bases, with 9 bases between them. CDR3 size: 12 residues. Germline loops: CDR1 LNHDA, CDR2 SQIVND (reference sequence). CDR3 in amino acids: CASSTGSNEQYF. The CDR3 DNA sequence: TGTGCCAGTAGTACGGGTTCGAACGAGCAGTACTTC. The complete variable domain, with remaining parts taken from reference TRBV19 and TRBJ2-7, reads DGGITQSPKYLFRKEGQNVTLSCEQNLNHDAMYWYRQDPGQGLRLIYYSQIVNDFQKGDIAEGYSVSREKKESFPLTVTSAQKNPTAFYLCASSTGSNEQYFGPGTRLTVT.

The CDR3: CAWSVGPDSPLHF. CDR3 nucleotide sequence: TGTGCCTGGAGTGTTGGCCCCGATTCACCCCTCCACTTT. V gene TRBV30 combines with J gene TRBJ1-6; D is unclear. Per the germline V gene, CDR1 is GTSNPN and CDR2 is SVGIG (reference sequence). V shed 0 bases and J shed 8 bases, with 8 bases lying between them. There are 13 residues in the CDR3.

V is TRBV28 and J is TRBJ1-1; possible D gene TRBD1, 6 bases. Germline V gene lookup returns CDR1 MDHEN and CDR2 SYDVKM. V dropped 5 bases and J dropped 5 bases, with 18 bases sitting between them. CDR3 size: 15 residues. The CDR3 DNA reads as TGTGCCAGCAGTGGGTCCCGGGGGGCCGGGACTGAAGCTTTCTTT. It codes for CASSGSRGAGTEAFF. Variable domain in full (rest from reference TRBV28 and TRBJ1-1): DVKVTQSSRYLVKRTGEKVFLECVQDMDHENMFWYRQDPGLGLRLIYFSYDVKMKEKGDIPEGYSVSREKKERFSLILESASTNQTSMYLCASSGSRGAGTEAFFGQGTRLTVV.

This clone has a handful of counts. The CDR3 bases are TGTGCCTGGAGTGTACTCCTTACAGGGGACTCACCCCTCCACTTT. It specifies CAWSVLLTGDSPLHF. V gene TRBV30 combines with J gene TRBJ1-6, with TRBD1 identical over 7 bases. Germline values: CDR1 GTSNPN, CDR2 SVGIG (reference sequence). The V gene end was trimmed by 0 bases and the J gene end by 10 bases; junction bases not matched to a gene: 9. The CDR3 spans 15 residues.

The J gene is TRBJ1-1, the V gene TRBV7-6, with a tentative D call TRBD1 (5 bases). Trimming stripped 0 bases from V and 3 bases from J, with 5 bases between. Germline V gene lookup returns CDR1 SGHVS and CDR2 FNYEAQ. CDR3 length: 13 amino acids. The CDR3 sequence: CASSLAGDTEAFF. The CDR3 region has the DNA TGTGCCAGCAGCTTAGCAGGGGACACTGAAGCTTTCTTT.

The chain employs TRBV27 and TRBJ1-1, with D possibly matching TRBD1 (5 bases). V was shortened by 8 bases and J by 3 bases, with 13 bases between the two germline ends. The CDR3 has 13 amino acids. Germline values: CDR1 MNHEY, CDR2 SMNVEV (reference sequence). The CDR3 sequence: CASGIRVDTEAFF. CDR3 in DNA: TGTGCCAGCGGGATCAGGGTCGACACTGAAGCTTTCTTT.

The rearrangement links TRBV6-5 to TRBJ1-6; no clear D. Germline loops: CDR1 MNHEY, CDR2 SVGAGI. The CDR3 sequence is 14 residues long. V lost 6 bases and J 10 bases, leaving 16 bases between the germline ends. The CDR3 is CASSLSWFNSPLHF. CDR3 sequence (DNA): TGTGCCAGCAGCTTGAGTTGGTTTAACTCACCCCTCCACTTT.

The chain is built from TRBV6-5 and TRBJ1-2, with D uncertain. Germline CDR1 is MNHEY and CDR2 is SVGAGI. V lost 6 bases to trimming and J lost 5 bases, with 7 bases between them. This CDR3 contains 11 residues. The CDR3 DNA reads as TGTGCCAGCAGGGAGTGGTATGGCTACACCTTC. Amino acids: CASREWYGYTF.

The V call is TRBV4-1, the J call TRBJ2-5; D is possibly TRBD1 (5 bases). The germline V gene has CDR1 MGHRA and CDR2 YSYEKL. Between the trimmed V and J ends, which lost 2 bases and 5 bases, there was a span of 18 bases. The CDR3 consists of 16 residues. The chain's CDR3 is CASSQPTDKNWETQYF. CDR3 sequence (DNA): TGCGCCAGCAGCCAACCTACGGACAAAAATTGGGAGACCCAGTACTTC.

The genes are TRBV30 and TRBJ2-7; 9 nucleotides align to TRBD1. The germline CDR1 and CDR2 sequences are GTSNPN and SVGIG (reference sequence). The CDR3 contains 14 residues. J was trimmed by 6 bases and V by 1 base; bases with no gene match: 7. The CDR3 spells CAWSEPNRGREQYF. The CDR3 region has the DNA TGTGCCTGGAGTGAACCGAACAGGGGGCGCGAGCAGTACTTC.

DNA of the CDR3: TGTGCCACCGCGGAAGGGAACACTGAAGCTTTCTTT. As protein: CATAEGNTEAFF. This rearrangement joins TRBV2 to TRBJ1-1; D is unclear. Germline CDR1 and CDR2: SNHLY and FYNNEI. V lost 10 bases, J lost 1 base, and 10 bases lay in between. The CDR3 sequence is 12 residues long.

This chain joins TRBV7-8 and TRBJ2-7, with D possibly being TRBD1 (6 bases). V lost 2 bases and J lost 5, with 16 bases in between. CDR3 length: 15 amino acids. The germline V gene encodes CDR1 SGHVS and CDR2 FQNEAQ. CDR3 region: CASSLSDSSPNEQYF. The CDR3 region has the DNA TGTGCCAGCAGCTTATCGGACAGCTCACCGAACGAGCAGTACTTC.

The V call is TRBV7-2, the J call TRBJ2-1; 14 nucleotides agree with TRBD2. The CDR3 is made up of 15 amino acids. CDR1 is SGHTA, CDR2 FQGNSA, per germline. The V segment lost 5 bases and the J segment 9 bases; nucleotides outside the gene matches: 6. Written as DNA, the CDR3 is TGTGCCAGCAGCCCTCGGACTAGCGGGGGGTTTGAGCAGTTCTTC. Residues: CASSPRTSGGFEQFF.

J is TRBJ2-2 and V is TRBV7-7; 11 bases match TRBD2. Germline CDR1 SSHAT, CDR2 FNYEAQ (reference sequence). V dropped 5 bases and J dropped 4; count of bases not matched to a gene: 6. The CDR3 is 16 amino acids. The DNA for the CDR3 is TGTGCCAGCAGCGACGGACTAGCGGGTAGCACCGGGGAGCTGTTTTTT. This gives the protein CASSDGLAGSTGELFF.

The chain joins TRBV4-1 to TRBJ2-7; 7 positions agree with TRBD2. Germline V gene sequence: CDR1 MGHRA, CDR2 YSYEKL. V was pared by 1 base and J by 2 bases, with 5 bases of the junction left unmatched. This CDR3 comprises 15 residues. The CDR3 here is CASSQGLAETYEQYF. The DNA of the CDR3 is TGCGCCAGCAGCCAAGGGCTAGCGGAAACCTACGAGCAGTACTTC.

The V call is TRBV5-4, the J call TRBJ2-7; D is possibly TRBD2 (6 bases). CDR1 is SGHNT and CDR2 is YYREEE in the germline V gene (reference sequence). The CDR3 extends over 14 amino acids. V gave up 4 bases and J gave up 2 bases, with 13 bases separating them. DNA for the CDR3: TGTGCCAGCAGCCGCCGGGGGAGCCCCTACGAGCAGTACTTC. This sequence encodes CASSRRGSPYEQYF.